The rows below give T cell receptor beta chains drawn from one sample of a study of CD8 T cells in ankylosing spondylitis. One entry per CDR3 protein results from TCRdb running MiXCR on the 5' RACE reads. The table shows over 600,000 distinct CDR3 sequences, with 15% to 20% occurring only once. The material sequenced was blood, either unsorted or a sorted T cell fraction (not recorded which). All receptors come from a male donor with ankylosing spondylitis. Each CDR3 is given with its conserved first and last residue. The order of the fields is clone size, J gene, D gene, V gene, CDR3 protein, CDR3 DNA. The D gene is left open where the match is weak. Part of the rows lack a size; the others show once, few, many or a class for expanded clones.

few	TRBJ2-1	.	TRBV6-5	CASSYAVAYEQFF	TGTGCCAGCAGTTACGCCGTGGCTTACGAGCAGTTCTTC
few	TRBJ2-2	.	TRBV12-3/TRBV12-4	CASRAGLHTGELFF	TGTGCCAGCAGAGCAGGACTCCACACCGGGGAGCTGTTTTTT
few	TRBJ1-1	.	TRBV7-2	CASSFTGEAFF	TGTGCCAGCAGCTTTACAGGCGAAGCTTTCTTT
few	TRBJ1-2	TRBD1	TRBV29-1	CSVERGPQGAEYGYTF	TGCAGCGTTGAAAGGGGGCCCCAGGGGGCCGAGTATGGCTACACCTTC
.	TRBJ2-7	TRBD2	TRBV7-2	CASSFGSGHYEQYF	TGTGCCAGCAGCTTTGGTAGCGGGCACTACGAGCAGTACTTC
few	TRBJ1-3	.	TRBV20-1	CSATTRTREVGNTIYF	TGCAGTGCCACGACGAGGACCAGGGAGGTTGGAAACACCATATATTTT
.	TRBJ1-1	TRBD1	TRBV28	CAIKGQGPGEAFF	TGTGCCATCAAAGGACAGGGGCCTGGTGAAGCTTTCTTT
.	TRBJ2-1	.	TRBV11-2	CASSPESYNEQFF	TGTGCCAGCAGCCCGGAATCCTACAATGAGCAGTTCTTC
.	TRBJ2-7	.	TRBV5-1	CASSLNPGLEQYF	TGCGCCAGCAGCTTAAACCCAGGGCTCGAGCAGTACTTC
many	TRBJ2-3	TRBD2	TRBV28	CASSSPGLAGADTQYF	TGTGCCAGCAGTTCCCCGGGACTAGCGGGAGCAGATACGCAGTATTTT
.	TRBJ1-6	TRBD1	TRBV20-1	CSASGTGATSYNSPLHF	TGCAGTGCTAGTGGGACAGGGGCCACCTCCTATAATTCACCCCTCCACTTT
.	TRBJ2-6	.	TRBV15	CATSRQGLGANVLTF	TGTGCCACCAGCAGACAGGGTTTGGGGGCCAACGTCCTGACTTTC
.	TRBJ1-2	.	TRBV5-1	CASSRGGPDNYGYTF	TGCGCCAGCAGCAGGGGGGGGCCCGATAACTATGGCTACACCTTC
few	TRBJ2-3	.	TRBV4-3	CASSQDHPETQYF	TGCGCCAGCAGCCAAGATCACCCGGAGACGCAGTATTTT
.	TRBJ2-5	.	TRBV3-1	CASSPGSITSETQYF	TGTGCCAGCAGCCCCGGGTCGATCACTTCAGAGACCCAGTACTTC
few	TRBJ2-3	TRBD2	TRBV4-2	CASSQDGSSGGYTQYF	TGTGCCAGCAGCCAAGATGGTTCTAGCGGGGGGTATACGCAGTATTTT
.	TRBJ2-3	TRBD2	TRBV7-6	CASSLGATSGSLDTQYF	TGTGCCAGCAGCTTAGGGGCTACTAGCGGGAGTTTAGATACGCAGTATTTT
.	TRBJ2-7	TRBD1	TRBV7-9	CASSHGTEAYEQYF	TGTGCCAGCAGCCATGGGACAGAAGCCTACGAGCAGTACTTC
few	TRBJ2-3	.	TRBV20-1	CSARKSTDTQYF	TGCAGTGCTAGAAAGAGCACAGATACGCAGTATTTT
few	TRBJ1-3	.	TRBV28	CASRPNHYSGNTIYF	TGTGCCAGCAGACCTAATCACTACTCTGGAAACACCATATATTTT
.	TRBJ2-2	TRBD1	TRBV6-5	CASSYGGQGAGELFF	TGTGCCAGCAGTTACGGGGGACAGGGGGCCGGGGAGCTGTTTTTT
.	TRBJ1-1	TRBD1	TRBV7-2	CASSFDRGPEAFF	TGTGCCAGCAGCTTCGACAGGGGGCCTGAAGCTTTCTTT
.	TRBJ2-1	.	TRBV7-8	CASSLAGRVYNEQFF	TGTGCCAGCAGCTTAGCGGGGCGGGTATACAATGAGCAGTTCTTC
few	TRBJ2-1	.	TRBV11-2	CASSLTGGNNEQFF	TGTGCCAGCAGCTTAACGGGCGGAAACAATGAGCAGTTCTTC
few	TRBJ2-1	TRBD2	TRBV7-3	CASSLMSTSVSNEQFF	TGTGCCAGCAGCTTAATGAGTACTAGCGTCTCCAATGAGCAGTTCTTC
.	TRBJ2-5	.	TRBV27	CASSLRRGETQYF	TGTGCCAGCAGTTTAAGACGCGGGGAGACCCAGTACTTC
.	TRBJ2-7	.	TRBV9	CASSVSGLSYEQYF	TGTGCCAGCAGCGTATCAGGGCTCTCCTACGAGCAGTACTTC
few	TRBJ2-7	.	TRBV30	CAWSKRKATYEQYF	TGTGCCTGGAGTAAACGAAAAGCTACCTACGAGCAGTACTTC
few	TRBJ2-5	.	TRBV25-1	CASIPRDQETQYF	TGTGCCAGCATCCCCCGTGACCAAGAGACCCAGTACTTC
once	TRBJ2-7	.	TRBV4-1	CASSQDQLGAYEQYF	TGCGCCAGCAGCCAAGATCAATTAGGGGCCTACGAGCAGTACTTC
.	TRBJ2-1	TRBD1	TRBV20-1	CSAREDRGRDEQFF	TGCAGTGCTAGAGAGGACAGGGGTAGGGATGAGCAGTTCTTC
.	TRBJ2-5	.	TRBV9	CASSSFSAFQETQYF	TGTGCCAGCAGCTCGTTTTCGGCCTTCCAAGAGACCCAGTACTTC
few	TRBJ1-5	.	TRBV6-6	CAPYPPCNQPQHF	TGTGCCCCATACCCTCCGTGCAATCAGCCCCAGCATTTT
few	TRBJ1-1	.	TRBV5-1	CASSLASRGGTEAFF	TGCGCCAGCAGCTTGGCCTCCAGGGGAGGGACTGAAGCTTTCTTT
.	TRBJ2-1	TRBD1	TRBV27	CASRDPTGGLYNEQFF	TGTGCCAGCAGGGATCCGACAGGGGGGCTGTACAATGAGCAGTTCTTC
few	TRBJ1-5	.	TRBV20-1	CSGSDWSGSNQPQHF	TGCAGTGGAAGCGACTGGAGCGGTAGCAATCAGCCCCAGCATTTT
.	TRBJ2-2	.	TRBV2	CASSASRFGELFF	TGTGCCAGCAGCGCCTCCAGGTTCGGGGAGCTGTTTTTT
few	TRBJ2-1	.	TRBV4-3	CASSLERSNEQFF	TGCGCCAGCAGCCTCGAGCGGAGTAATGAGCAGTTCTTC
many	TRBJ2-4	TRBD1	TRBV12-3/TRBV12-4	CASSWDRENIQYF	TGTGCCAGCAGTTGGGACAGGGAGAACATTCAGTACTTC
few	TRBJ2-3	.	TRBV4-1	CASSQGWYSSSTDTQYF	TGCGCCAGCAGCCAAGGGTGGTACTCCTCCTCCACAGATACGCAGTATTTT
few	TRBJ1-5	.	TRBV5-8	CASSLGQSENQPQHF	TGTGCCAGCAGCTTGGGACAGTCGGAGAATCAGCCCCAGCATTTT
.	TRBJ2-2	TRBD2	TRBV11-3	CASSLAQSGGTGELFF	TGTGCCAGCAGCTTAGCACAAAGCGGGGGCACCGGGGAGCTGTTTTTT
.	TRBJ2-5	.	TRBV15	CATSRGGLNQETQYF	TGTGCCACCAGCAGAGGAGGACTAAACCAAGAGACCCAGTACTTC
.	TRBJ2-1	.	TRBV15	CATSRDQGSYNEQFF	TGTGCCACCAGCAGAGACCAGGGTTCCTACAATGAGCAGTTCTTC
.	TRBJ2-3	TRBD2	TRBV27	CASSSLAGRLKDTQYF	TGTGCCAGCAGTTCTCTAGCGGGGAGATTAAAAGATACGCAGTATTTT
many	TRBJ1-6	.	TRBV20-1	CSAVLRTVDNSPLHF	TGCAGTGCTGTTTTGAGGACGGTTGATAATTCACCCCTCCACTTT
.	TRBJ2-3	.	TRBV2	CASMIADGDTQYF	TGTGCCAGCATGATAGCCGATGGAGATACGCAGTATTTT
few	TRBJ1-2	.	TRBV5-1	CASSPGGGDYGYTF	TGCGCCAGCAGCCCTGGGGGAGGAGACTATGGCTACACCTTC
.	TRBJ2-5	.	TRBV12-3/TRBV12-4	CASSPGFAETQYF	TGTGCCAGCAGTCCAGGGTTTGCGGAGACCCAGTACTTC
.	TRBJ2-7	.	TRBV20-1	CSARRQNSYEQYF	TGCAGTGCTAGGAGACAGAATTCCTACGAGCAGTACTTC
.	TRBJ2-1	.	TRBV6-2/TRBV6-3	CASSNLARQGGGEQFF	TGTGCCAGCAGTAACTTAGCCCGACAGGGAGGGGGTGAGCAGTTCTTC
.	TRBJ2-4	.	TRBV3-1	CASHGKAKNIQYF	TGTGCCAGTCATGGGAAAGCCAAAAACATTCAGTACTTC
.	TRBJ2-7	.	TRBV11-2	CASSPDGQYYEQYF	TGTGCCAGCAGCCCGGACGGACAGTACTACGAGCAGTACTTC